This T cell receptor (beta chain) was captured by sequencing in a study of blood T cells in healthy people across ages. The second PCR ran roughly 7 to 12 cycles with a sample-barcoded 5' primer and J-beta primers. TCRdb ran MiXCR on the 5' RACE reads and lists one entry per CDR3 protein. The sample contains around 870,000 distinct CDR3 sequences, less than 35% of which appear only once. CDR1 and CDR2 from the germline V gene are MDHEN and SYDVKM. V trimming: 6 bases; J trimming: 2 bases; junction bases outside the gene matches: 10. This CDR3 has 16 residues. V gene TRBV28 combines with J gene TRBJ2-5; 9 bases match TRBD1. The receptor was isolated from an elderly woman in good health. The specimen was blood. The CDR3 DNA is TGTGCCAGCAGCTGGGGACAGGGCCCTACTCAAGAGACCCAGTACTTC. As protein: CASSWGQGPTQETQYF.